Presented here are 19 T cell receptor beta chains from one specimen sequenced in a study of T-cell memory formation after mild COVID-19 (dated by TCRdb to 2020 to 2023). To prepare the library, 5' RACE was applied. The sample was run on an Illumina NovaSeq 6000. TCRdb trimmed public reads at Q25 via fastp, called clones via MiXCR and kept in-frame beta chains. Every CDR3 protein is listed once, alongside the most common genes and DNA of its rows. The sample table lists around 530,000 distinct CDR3 sequences, about a fifth of them with a count of one. The leading ten clones occupy under 8.5% of the sample. The source material was PBMCs or a T cell subset sorted from them (not recorded which). These TCRs come from an adult woman who had mild COVID-19 (a few samples of this study predate the infection). The sample titles of this study are shuffled in the database, so cell type and time point are left out; the donor was told from shared clones.

The gene calls are TRBV7-2 and TRBJ2-6; 9 bases agree with TRBD1. The V gene's germline CDR1 is SGHTA and CDR2 FQGNSA. V lost 3 bases to trimming and J lost 2 bases; unmatched junction nucleotides: 8. This CDR3 is 18 amino acids long. CDR3: CASSFTGGVSAGANVLTF. The DNA of the CDR3 is TGTGCCAGCAGCTTCACAGGGGGCGTTAGTGCTGGGGCCAACGTCCTGACTTTC. The variable domain in full, with the rest retrieved from reference TRBV7-2 and TRBJ2-6, is GAGVSQSPSNKVTEKGKDVELRCDPISGHTALYWYRQSLGQGLEFLIYFQGNSAPDKSGLPSDRFSAERTGGSVSTLTIQRTQQEDSAVYLCASSFTGGVSAGANVLTFGAGSRLTVL.

The chain links TRBV6-5 to TRBJ2-7; D tentatively fits TRBD1 or TRBD2 (6 bases each). This CDR3 contains 14 residues. Looked up from germline, CDR1 is MNHEY and CDR2 is SVGAGI. The ends were cut back, 6 bases at V and 5 bases at J, with 17 bases in the middle. Here the CDR3 reads CASRDPPGAHEQYF. CDR3 bases: TGTGCCAGCAGGGACCCTCCGGGGGCCCACGAGCAGTACTTC.

The chain carries TRBV5-4 and TRBJ2-7; a weak D match, TRBD1 (6 bases). Germline V gene lookup returns CDR1 SGHNT and CDR2 YYREEE (reference sequence). The CDR3 totals 16 residues. V shed 3 bases and J shed 5 bases, with 21 bases lying between them. CDR3 loop: CASSSRPRAQGNEQYF. CDR3 coding DNA: TGTGCCAGCAGCTCCCGGCCGAGAGCCCAGGGGAACGAGCAGTACTTC.

There are a few counts of this clonotype. This chain joins TRBV11-2 and TRBJ2-7; TRBD1 is a possible D gene (6 bases). This CDR3 comprises 15 residues. V lost 5 bases to trimming and J lost 2 bases, with 16 bases between them. In germline, CDR1 is SGHAT, CDR2 FQNNGV. The CDR3 loop is CASSETNRDPYEQYF. The CDR3 bases are TGTGCCAGCAGCGAGACCAACAGGGATCCCTACGAGCAGTACTTC.

This clonotype came up once. The chain couples TRBV15 to TRBJ2-1; 10 positions match TRBD1. The V gene's germline CDR1 is LNHNV and CDR2 YYDKDF (reference sequence). This CDR3 has 14 amino acids. After removal of 8 bases from V and 3 bases from J, the junction contained 4 bases not matched to a gene. CDR3: CATGQGESYNEQFF. The CDR3 DNA reads TGTGCCACCGGACAGGGGGAAAGCTACAATGAGCAGTTCTTC.

CDR3 in DNA: TGTGCCAGCAGCTTTTGGGGGATAAGGACAGACCAAATAAACACTGAAGCTTTCTTT. It is translated as CASSFWGIRTDQINTEAFF. J is TRBJ1-1 and V is TRBV5-6, with D perhaps TRBD1 (6 bases). Germline V gene lookup returns CDR1 SGHDT and CDR2 YYEEEE. CDR3 length: 19 residues. V lost 2 bases to trimming and J lost 2 bases, with 25 bases between them.

This clonotype has ten or more counts. V usage is TRBV9 and J usage is TRBJ2-2, with unresolved D. The CDR3 covers 14 residues. Trimming cost V 0 bases and J 1 base, with 4 bases left between them. The germline CDR1 and CDR2 sequences are SGDLS and YYNGEE. The CDR3, as DNA: TGTGCCAGCAGCGTAGCCAGGAACACCGGGGAGCTGTTTTTT. Its translation is CASSVARNTGELFF.

The J gene is TRBJ2-2, the V gene TRBV7-3; TRBD2 agrees at 8 bases. Germline lookup yields CDR1 SGHTA and CDR2 FQGTGA. The trim removed 0 bases at V and 4 bases at J, leaving 7 bases unmatched. The CDR3 is 17 amino acids. Here the CDR3 reads CASSLTGLAGVTGELFF. As DNA, the CDR3 is TGTGCCAGCAGCTTAACCGGGCTAGCGGGTGTCACCGGGGAGCTGTTTTTT. Drawing the rest from reference TRBV7-3 and TRBJ2-2, the complete variable domain is GAGVSQTPSNKVTEKGKYVELRCDPISGHTALYWYRQSLGQGPEFLIYFQGTGAADDSGLPNDRFFAVRPEGSVSTLKIQRTERGDSAVYLCASSLTGLAGVTGELFFGEGSRLTVL.

As concerns this clonotype: Germline and junction disagree at one end, which may indicate a read error. The rearrangement joins TRBV5-1 to TRBJ2-2; no reliable D call. The CDR3 is 15 amino acids. Germline CDR1 is SGHRS and CDR2 is YFSETQ. This CDR3 is CASSPLAAKTGELFF. The CDR3 DNA sequence: TGCGCCAGCAGCCCGTTAGCAGCGAAGACCGGGGAGCTGTTTTTT.

This clonotype showed up just once. V usage is TRBV7-6 and J usage is TRBJ2-3, with D possibly TRBD1 on 5 matching bases. Trimming pared 10 bases from V and 7 bases from J, leaving 12 bases between. There are 11 residues in the CDR3. The germline V gene encodes CDR1 SGHVS and CDR2 FNYEAQ. The CDR3 DNA reads TGTGCCACCGCAGGGCAACATACGCAGTATTTT. Amino acid sequence: CATAGQHTQYF.

This clonotype has more than one count but fewer than ten. The chain couples TRBV4-1 to TRBJ2-2; a weak D match, TRBD2 (6 bases). This CDR3 has 16 residues. V lost 4 bases and J lost 1, with 13 bases in between. Germline CDR1 reads MGHRA; CDR2 reads YSYEKL. The DNA of the CDR3 is TGCGCCAGCAGCCCTACCGTGGGGGGGAACACCGGGGAGCTGTTTTTT. Translation gives CASSPTVGGNTGELFF.

This clonotype was recorded at least ten times. This chain connects TRBV7-2 to TRBJ2-1; the D gene is possibly TRBD2 (5 bases). V was pared by 5 bases and J by 4 bases, with 21 bases between. This CDR3 region has 17 residues. Germline V gene sequence: CDR1 SGHTA, CDR2 FQGNSA. CDR3 nucleotide sequence: TGTGCCAGCAGCCTGGGTAGAGGAGCGGAAGGATACAATGAGCAGTTCTTC. Protein sequence: CASSLGRGAEGYNEQFF.

This clonotype was detected only a few times. This sequence joins TRBV3-1 and TRBJ1-1; D not resolved. Trimming left V 3 bases short and J 1 base short, with 9 bases between. From germline, CDR1 is LGHDT and CDR2 YNNKEL (reference sequence). The CDR3 covers 14 residues. The CDR3 sequence: CASSHLSRNTEAFF. The CDR3 DNA follows: TGTGCCAGCAGCCACCTATCGAGGAACACTGAAGCTTTCTTT.

This clonotype was observed a single time. This sequence joins TRBV6-1 and TRBJ1-1, with 9 bases that match TRBD1. Germline V gives CDR1 MNHNS, CDR2 SASEGT. V gave up 1 base and J gave up 1 base; unmatched junction bases: 13. The CDR3 runs to 19 residues. CDR3 in DNA: TGTGCCAGCAGTGAAGTGGGACAGGGAAGGTTTAGGGGGAACACTGAAGCTTTCTTT. As protein: CASSEVGQGRFRGNTEAFF.

This clonotype was recorded a few times. The gene calls are TRBV29-1 and TRBJ2-1, with 9 bases fitting TRBD2. Germline CDR1 SQVTM, CDR2 ANQGSEA. The V and J ends lost 4 bases and 4 bases, in that order; junction bases with no gene match: 17. The CDR3 is 18 residues long. Here the CDR3 reads CSVGKGIAGAKSYNEQFF. Here the CDR3 DNA reads TGCAGCGTTGGAAAGGGGATAGCGGGGGCTAAATCATACAATGAGCAGTTCTTC.

This clonotype was counted a few times. The chain couples TRBV20-1 to TRBJ1-2; D might be TRBD1 (5 bases). CDR3 size: 14 residues. The V end lost 6 bases, the J end lost 4 bases, and 18 bases lay between the germline ends. Looked up from germline, CDR1 is DFQATT and CDR2 is SNEGSKA (reference sequence). The CDR3 spells CSAHSIQATYGYTF. The CDR3 DNA reads as TGCAGTGCCCACAGCATACAGGCTACCTATGGCTACACCTTC.

The table lists this clonotype with a few counts. The chain recombines TRBV2 with TRBJ1-2; no clear D. The CDR3 length is 13 residues. V lost 1 base, J lost 1 base, and 4 bases lay in between. Germline V gene data show CDR1 as SNHLY and CDR2 as FYNNEI. The CDR3 is CASSEEDNYGYTF. For the CDR3, the DNA is TGTGCCAGCAGTGAAGAGGATAACTATGGCTACACCTTC.

The rearrangement uses TRBV9 and TRBJ2-2, with 7 bases that match TRBD2. The germline CDR1 and CDR2 sequences are SGDLS and YYNGEE. This CDR3 region has 15 residues. The J segment lost 6 bases and the V segment lost 0 bases, leaving 5 bases of the junction unmatched. CDR3 DNA sequence: TGTGCCAGCAGCGTAGGTGGCGGGAGTGCCGGGGAGCTGTTTTTT. Its translation is CASSVGGGSAGELFF.

This clonotype was observed a handful of times. The chain combines TRBV30 with TRBJ2-7; 9 bases are shared with TRBD1. This CDR3 has 11 amino acids. In germline, CDR1 is GTSNPN, CDR2 SVGIG (reference sequence). The V and J ends lost 4 bases and 9 bases, in that order; junction bases with no gene match: 4. The chain's CDR3 is CAWTQGAGQYF. The CDR3 DNA sequence: TGTGCCTGGACACAGGGGGCCGGGCAGTACTTC. Using reference TRBV30 and TRBJ2-7 for the parts outside the CDR3, the full variable domain is SQTIHQWPATLVQPVGSPLSLECTVEGTSNPNLYWYRQAAGRGLQLLFYSVGIGQISSEVPQNLSASRPQDRQFILSSKKLLLSDSGFYLCAWTQGAGQYFGPGTRLTVT.